A selection of T cell receptor beta chains follows, all from one sample in a study of T cell responses to AZD1222 COVID-19 vaccine. The assay was immunoSEQ multiplex PCR, and TCRdb's table has in-frame clones only and misses some. Of about 150,000 clones listed, 85% to 95% were seen once; the top ten hold about 2.1%. The specimen comprised peripheral blood, sampled on day 0 of AZD1222 vaccination. Receptors were obtained from an adult in good health. Both conserved end residues are part of each CDR3. D genes are given only for firm matches. Only part of the rows carry a size: once, few, many, or a class if the clone is expanded.

CDR3: CASSLARTVNTEAFF
DNA: TGTGCCAGCAGCTTGGCTCGGACGGTGAACACTGAAGCTTTCTTT
J: TRBJ1-1
V: TRBV7-2
D: .
size: .

CDR3: CASRWGSGSRSYNEQFF
DNA: TGTGCCAGCAGATGGGGGTCCGGGAGTCGCTCCTACAATGAGCAGTTCTTC
J: TRBJ2-1
V: TRBV11-2
D: .
size: .

CDR3: CAIKKGGSNEKLFF
DNA: TGTGCCATCAAGAAAGGGGGATCTAATGAAAAACTGTTTTTT
J: TRBJ1-4
V: TRBV6-5
D: .
size: .

CDR3: CASSLNRLSYEQYF
DNA: TGTGCCAGCAGCTTGAACAGGCTCTCCTACGAGCAGTACTTC
J: TRBJ2-7
V: TRBV5-6
D: .
size: .

CDR3: CSVGHNTGELFF
DNA: TGCAGCGTTGGACACAACACCGGGGAGCTGTTTTTT
J: TRBJ2-2
V: TRBV29-1
D: .
size: few

CDR3: CASTERNSPLHF
DNA: TGTGCCAGCACCGAACGCAATTCACCCCTCCACTTT
J: TRBJ1-6
V: TRBV6-5
D: .
size: .

CDR3: CASGLRGGQQYF
DNA: TGTGCTAGTGGTTTGAGGGGGGGTCAGCAGTACTTC
J: TRBJ2-7
V: TRBV12-5
D: .
size: .

CDR3: CASSFGRVGSPLHF
DNA: TGTGCCAGCAGTTTCGGACGGGTGGGTTCACCCCTCCACTTT
J: TRBJ1-6
V: TRBV27
D: .
size: .

CDR3: CAISEIGGNSYEQYF
DNA: TGTGCCATCAGTGAGATCGGCGGGAACTCCTACGAGCAGTACTTC
J: TRBJ2-7
V: TRBV10-3
D: .
size: .

CDR3: CASSRASGGAIDTQYF
DNA: TGTGCCAGCAGCCGTGCGAGCGGGGGGGCAATAGATACGCAGTATTTT
J: TRBJ2-3
V: TRBV5-4
D: TRBD2
size: .

CDR3: CASSYARAGQPQHF
DNA: TGTGCCAGCAGTTACGCCAGGGCGGGCCAGCCCCAGCATTTT
J: TRBJ1-5
V: TRBV6-6
D: .
size: .

CDR3: CATSDTGTQGGELFF
DNA: TGTGCCACCAGTGATACCGGGACCCAAGGCGGGGAGCTGTTTTTT
J: TRBJ2-2
V: TRBV24-1
D: .
size: .

CDR3: CASTLSGSTEAFF
DNA: TGTGCCAGCACCCTATCCGGGAGCACTGAAGCTTTCTTT
J: TRBJ1-1
V: TRBV7-9
D: .
size: .

CDR3: CASSQETTGSNYGYTF
DNA: TGCGCCAGCAGCCAAGAGACGACAGGGAGTAACTATGGCTACACCTTC
J: TRBJ1-2
V: TRBV4-1
D: TRBD1
size: .

CDR3: CASSAGAWETQYF
DNA: TGTGCCAGCAGTGCGGGGGCGTGGGAGACCCAGTACTTC
J: TRBJ2-5
V: TRBV12-3/TRBV12-4
D: .
size: few

CDR3: CASSVDGGNEQFF
DNA: TGTGCCAGCAGTGTAGACGGAGGGAATGAGCAGTTCTTC
J: TRBJ2-1
V: TRBV2
D: .
size: .

CDR3: CASSSGTGGGYTF
DNA: TGCGCCAGCAGTTCGGGGACAGGGGGTGGCTACACCTTC
J: TRBJ1-2
V: TRBV5-1
D: TRBD1
size: .

CDR3: CASSPRTGDGYTF
DNA: TGTGCCAGCAGTCCCCGGACAGGGGATGGCTACACCTTC
J: TRBJ1-2
V: TRBV6-2/TRBV6-3
D: TRBD1
size: .

CDR3: CASTNRQGETEAFF
DNA: TGTGCCAGTACCAACCGACAGGGCGAGACTGAAGCTTTCTTT
J: TRBJ1-1
V: TRBV19
D: TRBD1
size: .

CDR3: CASSPQGNTEAFF
DNA: TGTGCCAGCAGCCCTCAGGGGAACACTGAAGCTTTCTTT
J: TRBJ1-1
V: TRBV9
D: .
size: .

CDR3: CANKEVTNEKLFF
DNA: TGTGCCAACAAAGAGGTAACTAATGAAAAACTGTTTTTT
J: TRBJ1-4
V: TRBV19
D: .
size: .

CDR3: CATSSSIRWGGYGYTF
DNA: TGTGCCACCAGCAGTTCCATACGCTGGGGGGGCTATGGCTACACCTTC
J: TRBJ1-2
V: TRBV15
D: .
size: .

CDR3: CASSLADTEAFF
DNA: TGTGCCAGCAGCCTGGCAGACACTGAAGCTTTCTTT
J: TRBJ1-1
V: TRBV13
D: .
size: once

CDR3: CASSQVGLGFSYEQYF
DNA: TGTGCCAGCAGCCAAGTTGGTTTAGGGTTCTCCTACGAGCAGTACTTC
J: TRBJ2-7
V: TRBV14
D: .
size: .

CDR3: CAWSTPRGTSGLLKSGELFF
DNA: TGTGCCTGGAGTACTCCCCGGGGGACTAGCGGGTTACTGAAGTCCGGGGAGCTGTTTTTT
J: TRBJ2-2
V: TRBV30
D: TRBD2
size: .

CDR3: CASSQEHSNYGYTF
DNA: TGTGCCAGCAGCCAGGAACACAGCAACTATGGCTACACCTTC
J: TRBJ1-2
V: TRBV4-2
D: .
size: once

CDR3: CASSPPGETQYF
DNA: TGTGCCAGCAGCCCCCCCGGTGAGACCCAGTACTTC
J: TRBJ2-5
V: TRBV12-3/TRBV12-4
D: .
size: .

CDR3: CASSFPRETQYF
DNA: TGTGCCAGCAGCTTTCCCCGCGAGACCCAGTACTTC
J: TRBJ2-5
V: TRBV7-2
D: .
size: .

CDR3: CASTSGGFNYEQYF
DNA: TGTGCCAGCACCTCGGGTGGCTTTAACTACGAGCAGTACTTC
J: TRBJ2-7
V: TRBV6-6
D: .
size: .

CDR3: CSVAEVGTSDYEQYF
DNA: TGCAGCGTTGCCGAAGTTGGGACTAGCGACTACGAGCAGTACTTC
J: TRBJ2-7
V: TRBV29-1
D: TRBD2
size: .

CDR3: CASSSEGPIDTQYF
DNA: TGTGCCAGCAGTTCCGAGGGACCTATAGATACGCAGTATTTT
J: TRBJ2-3
V: TRBV3-1/TRBV3-2
D: .
size: .

CDR3: CASSFHGRDTEAFF
DNA: TGTGCCAGCAGTTTCCATGGTCGGGACACTGAAGCTTTCTTT
J: TRBJ1-1
V: TRBV27
D: .
size: .

CDR3: CASSLQLAGEYNEQFF
DNA: TGTGCCAGCAGCTTACAACTAGCGGGAGAATACAATGAGCAGTTCTTC
J: TRBJ2-1
V: TRBV7-9
D: TRBD2
size: few

CDR3: CASSQGPGSVGTF
DNA: TGCGCCAGCAGCCAAGGCCCCGGGTCCGTTGGAACCTTC
J: TRBJ1-2
V: TRBV4-1
D: .
size: once

CDR3: CASSLGVLQGNTEAFF
DNA: TGTGCCAGCAGCTTAGGCGTGCTACAGGGCAACACTGAAGCTTTCTTT
J: TRBJ1-1
V: TRBV7-2
D: .
size: .

CDR3: CATSRVRGRNTEAFF
DNA: TGTGCCACCAGCAGAGTTAGGGGAAGGAACACTGAAGCTTTCTTT
J: TRBJ1-1
V: TRBV15
D: .
size: .

CDR3: CASSRDRLNTEAFF
DNA: TGCGCCAGCAGTAGGGACAGGCTGAACACTGAAGCTTTCTTT
J: TRBJ1-1
V: TRBV5-1
D: TRBD1
size: .

CDR3: CASSQGQGGYGYTF
DNA: TGCGCCAGCAGCCAAGGACAGGGTGGGTATGGCTACACCTTC
J: TRBJ1-2
V: TRBV4-1
D: TRBD1
size: .

CDR3: CASSVGSSGNGYEQYF
DNA: TGTGCCAGCAGCGTAGGGTCCAGCGGGAATGGCTACGAGCAGTACTTC
J: TRBJ2-7
V: TRBV9
D: TRBD2
size: .

CDR3: CASSERLRRNNEQFF
DNA: TGTGCCAGCAGTGAAAGGCTGCGGAGGAACAATGAGCAGTTCTTC
J: TRBJ2-1
V: TRBV2
D: .
size: .

CDR3: CASSLTSGISTYEQYF
DNA: TGCGCCAGCAGCTTGACTAGCGGGATAAGTACCTACGAGCAGTACTTC
J: TRBJ2-7
V: TRBV5-1
D: TRBD2
size: once

CDR3: CASSQGRLSNTGELFF
DNA: TGTGCCAGCAGCCAAGGGAGGCTTTCGAACACCGGGGAGCTGTTTTTT
J: TRBJ2-2
V: TRBV4-2
D: .
size: once

CDR3: CATSRRLSSGGYIYNEQFF
DNA: TGTGCCACCAGCAGAAGACTATCTAGCGGGGGATACATTTACAATGAGCAGTTCTTC
J: TRBJ2-1
V: TRBV15
D: TRBD2
size: .

CDR3: CSARRTEAFF
DNA: TGCAGTGCTAGGAGGACTGAAGCTTTCTTT
J: TRBJ1-1
V: TRBV20-1
D: .
size: .

CDR3: CASREGATRGKLFF
DNA: TGTGCCAGCAGAGAGGGGGCAACTCGAGGAAAACTGTTTTTT
J: TRBJ1-4
V: TRBV2
D: TRBD1
size: .

CDR3: CASSLTGGTEAFF
DNA: TGTGCCAGCAGCTTGACAGGGGGCACTGAAGCTTTCTTT
J: TRBJ1-1
V: TRBV7-9
D: TRBD1
size: .

CDR3: CASSLGGSTNQETQYF
DNA: TGTGCCAGCAGCTTGGGGGGGAGCACGAACCAAGAGACCCAGTACTTC
J: TRBJ2-5
V: TRBV5-4
D: .
size: .

CDR3: CASSSGRDEKLFF
DNA: TGTGCCAGCAGTTCTGGTAGGGATGAAAAACTGTTTTTT
J: TRBJ1-4
V: TRBV27
D: .
size: .

CDR3: CASSQRTGVASYEQYF
DNA: TGCGCCAGCAGCCAAAGGACGGGGGTAGCCTCCTACGAGCAGTACTTC
J: TRBJ2-7
V: TRBV4-1
D: .
size: .

CDR3: CASRARTDMNTEAFF
DNA: TGTGCCAGCAGAGCCCGGACAGATATGAACACTGAAGCTTTCTTT
J: TRBJ1-1
V: TRBV2
D: .
size: .

CDR3: CASSEQGYEQYF
DNA: TGTGCCAGCAGTGAACAGGGCTACGAGCAGTACTTC
J: TRBJ2-7
V: TRBV6-1
D: .
size: .

CDR3: CASSRDRGATNEKLFF
DNA: TGTGCCAGCAGCCGGGATAGGGGGGCAACTAATGAAAAACTGTTTTTT
J: TRBJ1-4
V: TRBV3-1/TRBV3-2
D: .
size: .

CDR3: CASRQEYSNQPQHF
DNA: TGTGCCAGCCGACAGGAGTATAGCAATCAGCCCCAGCATTTT
J: TRBJ1-5
V: TRBV2
D: .
size: .

CDR3: CASSGRDPTYNEQFF
DNA: TGTGCCAGCAGCGGACGGGACCCTACCTACAATGAGCAGTTCTTC
J: TRBJ2-1
V: TRBV9
D: .
size: .

CDR3: CASSYSAGNYGYTF
DNA: TGTGCCAGCAGTTACTCCGCGGGTAACTATGGCTACACCTTC
J: TRBJ1-2
V: TRBV6-6
D: .
size: .